This T cell receptor beta chain was recorded in a study of CD8+CD57+ T cells in acquired aplastic anemia. Profiles of TCR beta VDJ and CDR3 were generated from a genomic DNA template. TCRdb fed the reads into MiXCR, producing one record per CDR3 protein. This table has 150,000 to 200,000 distinct CDR3 sequences, approximately 40% appearing once. This clonotype turned up a few times. The CDR3 totals 15 residues. Germline CDR1 reads KGHDR; CDR2 reads SFDVKD. V dropped 3 bases and J dropped 2 bases, with 12 bases sitting between them. The sequence came from a human donor in good health. The sample taken for sequencing was sorted CD4+, CD8+, or CD8+CD57+ T cells (not recorded which) from PBMCs. The V and J genes are TRBV24-1 and TRBJ1-2; D remains ambiguous. CDR3 loop: CATSDQTTGNYGYTF. CDR3 sequence (DNA): TGTGCCACCAGTGATCAAACGACGGGAAACTATGGCTACACCTTC.